This T cell receptor (beta chain) was found in a study of blood T cell repertoires in COVID-19. Study details: Acute and convalescent COVID-19 specimens originated in the United States, Italy and Spain. PBMCs, B-cell-depleted T cells, or T cells provided the cDNA or gDNA that made up the material.

Authors' methods: Researchers report that nucleated cell counts were estimated from reference gene primer amplification. Sequenced by immunoSEQ multiplex PCR; TCRdb stores in-frame clones only, minus some. The DNA gave D and trimming, while V, J and clone size come from that table. The sample yields roughly 80,000 clones, around 80% seen once. This clone appeared a few times. Trimming stripped 5 bases from V and 0 bases from J, with 17 bases between. The CDR3 length is 18 residues. Germline CDR1 SEHNR, CDR2 FQNEAQ (reference sequence). The source is a man between 60 and 70 years old with active or convalescent COVID-19. V usage is TRBV7-9 and J usage is TRBJ2-6; D unresolved. What was sequenced was peripheral blood. The CDR3 nucleotides read TGTGCCAGCAGCGTGGGCAGGCTACTCAGCTCTGGGGCCAACGTCCTGACTTTC. Translation: CASSVGRLLSSGANVLTF.